This T cell receptor beta chain emerged from a study of cytomegalovirus exposure and HLA in healthy donors. Whole-study findings and limits: Per published reports, the classifier diagnosed cytomegalovirus status with high specificity and sensitivity. Cytomegalovirus-associated TCR beta chains were listed, numbering over 150. First-cohort TCR clusters tended to co-occur in the roughly 120 validation repertoires, a later analysis found.

V was pared by 6 bases and J by 10 bases, with 19 bases between. Germline V gives CDR1 MDHEN, CDR2 SYDVKM. CDR3 length: 15 residues. This clone was seen a few times. Its antigen is unknown. This table comes from immunoSEQ multiplex PCR, and its TCRdb copy is limited to in-frame clones, with some not included. The data show 150,000 or so clones, 75% to 90% seen once. The chain joins TRBV28 to TRBJ1-6, with unresolved D. The sample taken for sequencing was PBMCs. The receptor comes from a woman younger than 45 in good health and CMV-seropositive. This chain's CDR3 is CASSPVTASGSPLHF. The CDR3 DNA follows: TGTGCCAGCAGCCCGGTCACGGCCAGCGGGTCACCCCTCCACTTT.